Each of the 11 T cell receptor beta chains below was sequenced from the same sample in a study of long-term antiretroviral therapy in people with HIV. An immunoSEQ assay, version v3.0, was performed at survey level. Produced via immunoSEQ multiplex PCR; TCRdb's table is partial and in-frame only. The sample yields tens of thousands of clones, 82% seen once. Sample: unsorted PBMCs, taken 0.3 years after starting antiretroviral therapy. The receptor set was obtained from a man aged 18 to 30 with HIV.

The chain employs TRBV28 and TRBJ2-5, with TRBD2 matching over 13 bases. The length of the CDR3 is 16 residues. Germline V gives CDR1 MDHEN, CDR2 SYDVKM. The V segment lost 6 bases and the J segment 5 bases; nucleotides outside the gene matches: 9. The CDR3 bases are TGTGCCAGCAGCCATAGACTAGCGGGAGGAAGGGAGACCCAGTACTTC. This codes for CASSHRLAGGRETQYF.

J is TRBJ2-7 and V is TRBV9; D assignment may be TRBD1 or TRBD2 (5 bases each). This CDR3 region has 13 residues. V was clipped by 4 bases and J by 5 bases, with 13 bases between them. CDR1 SGDLS and CDR2 YYNGEE come from the germline V gene. CDR3 nucleotide sequence: TGTGCCAGCAGCCCCCGGGACGGGAACGAGCAGTACTTC. This encodes CASSPRDGNEQYF.

This clone showed up just a few times. The chain joins TRBV2 to TRBJ1-2; 7 bases match TRBD1. This CDR3 is 12 amino acids long. V lost 7 bases to trimming and J lost 2 bases; unmatched junction nucleotides: 1. The germline gives CDR1 SNHLY, CDR2 FYNNEI. The DNA for the CDR3 is TGTGCCAGCACGACAGGGAACTATGGCTACACCTTC. It codes for CASTTGNYGYTF.

This clone appeared a few times. The gene calls are TRBV30 and TRBJ2-7, with 9 positions matching TRBD1. The germline V gene has CDR1 GTSNPN and CDR2 SVGIG (reference sequence). With 5 bases clipped from V and 5 bases from J, the junction kept 13 bases outside the gene matches. The length of the CDR3 is 15 residues. The CDR3 DNA reads TGTGCCTGGGACCTTCCCGGGACAGGGTTCCACGAGCAGTACTTC. It yields the protein CAWDLPGTGFHEQYF.

The chain combines TRBV7-6 with TRBJ1-4; D remains unclear. Germline-derived CDR1 and CDR2 are SGHVS and FNYEAQ. V dropped 5 bases and J dropped 4 bases, with 11 bases sitting between them. The CDR3 sequence is 14 residues long. Written as DNA, the CDR3 is TGTGCCAGCAGCGTAGGCCTAAGTAATGAAAAACTGTTTTTT. Translated, it gives CASSVGLSNEKLFF.

The chain links TRBV28 to TRBJ2-7; TRBD1 or TRBD2 may be the D gene (6 bases each). Germline CDR1 reads MDHEN; CDR2 reads SYDVKM. Deletions cut 2 bases from V and 2 bases from J, with 13 bases between. The CDR3 is made up of 15 amino acids. The CDR3 bases are TGTGCCAGCAGTTTAACCGAGGGGGGCCCCTACGAGCAGTACTTC. Protein product: CASSLTEGGPYEQYF.

This clone was recorded a few times. CDR3 loop: CASSLQSGAPYNEQFF. CDR3 DNA sequence: TGTGCCAGCAGCCTACAGTCAGGGGCCCCCTACAATGAGCAGTTCTTC. The V gene is TRBV4-2, the J gene TRBJ2-1; weak D call: TRBD1 (6 bases). CDR3 size: 16 residues. V was pared by 4 bases and J by 2 bases, with 15 bases between. Germline values: CDR1 LGHNA, CDR2 YNFKEQ.

The J gene is TRBJ2-7, the V gene TRBV7-9; D unresolved. Germline V gene sequence: CDR1 SEHNR, CDR2 FQNEAQ (reference sequence). The V end lost 4 bases, the J end lost 1 base, and 5 bases lay between the germline ends. This CDR3 spans 12 amino acids. For the CDR3, the DNA is TGTGCCAGCAGCTCCAATTCCTACGAGCAGTACTTC. It yields the protein CASSSNSYEQYF.

The chain uses TRBV19 and TRBJ2-7; 8 nucleotides match TRBD1. Germline lookup yields CDR1 LNHDA and CDR2 SQIVND (reference sequence). The junction had 7 bases not matched to a gene; V was cut back by 3 bases and J by 3 bases. The length of the CDR3 is 15 residues. CDR3 sequence reads: CASSIFPTGGYEQYF. CDR3 nucleotide sequence: TGTGCCAGTAGTATCTTTCCTACAGGGGGCTACGAGCAGTACTTC.

V usage is TRBV4-2 and J usage is TRBJ2-2; 7 bases align to TRBD2. Trimming removed 1 base from V and 1 base from J; junction bases left unmatched: 3. Germline V gene sequence: CDR1 LGHNA, CDR2 YNFKEQ. There are 16 residues in the CDR3. CDR3 sequence: CASSQVKRGNTGELFF. The CDR3 bases are TGTGCCAGCAGCCAAGTCAAGCGGGGGAACACCGGGGAGCTGTTTTTT.

In DNA, the CDR3 is TGTGCCAGCAGCTTAGTCCCGGGAGAGGCATACGCTGAAGCTTTCTTT. As protein: CASSLVPGEAYAEAFF. This chain joins TRBV7-8 and TRBJ1-1; D remains unclear. The germline CDR1 and CDR2 sequences are SGHVS and FQNEAQ. The CDR3 has 16 amino acids. Trimming cost V 1 base and J 6 bases, with 18 bases left between them.